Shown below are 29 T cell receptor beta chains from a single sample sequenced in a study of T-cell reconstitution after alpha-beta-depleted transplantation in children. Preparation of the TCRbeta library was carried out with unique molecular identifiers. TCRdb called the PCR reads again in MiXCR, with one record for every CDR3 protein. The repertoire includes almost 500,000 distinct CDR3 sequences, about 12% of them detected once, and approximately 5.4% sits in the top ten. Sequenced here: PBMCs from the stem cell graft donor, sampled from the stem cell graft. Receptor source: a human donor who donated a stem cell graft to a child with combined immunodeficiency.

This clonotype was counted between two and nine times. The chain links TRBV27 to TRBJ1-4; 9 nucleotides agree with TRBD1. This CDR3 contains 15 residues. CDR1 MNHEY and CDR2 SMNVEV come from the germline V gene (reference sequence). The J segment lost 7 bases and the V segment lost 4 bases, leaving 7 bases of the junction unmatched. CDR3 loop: CASSSYRGLSEKLFF. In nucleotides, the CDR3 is TGTGCCAGCAGTTCCTACAGGGGGCTGAGTGAAAAACTGTTTTTT. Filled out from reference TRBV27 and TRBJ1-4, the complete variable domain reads EAQVTQNPRYLITVTGKKLTVTCSQNMNHEYMSWYRQDPGLGLRQIYYSMNVEVTDKGDVPEGYKVSRKEKRNFPLILESPSPNQTSLYFCASSSYRGLSEKLFFGSGTQLSVL.

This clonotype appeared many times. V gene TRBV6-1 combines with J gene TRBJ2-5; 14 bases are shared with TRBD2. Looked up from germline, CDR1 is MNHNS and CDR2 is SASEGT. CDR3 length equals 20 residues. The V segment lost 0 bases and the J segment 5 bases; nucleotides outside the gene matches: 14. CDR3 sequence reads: CASSEASIPGTSGSTETQYF. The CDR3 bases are TGTGCCAGCAGTGAAGCCAGTATTCCCGGGACTAGCGGGAGTACCGAGACCCAGTACTTC.

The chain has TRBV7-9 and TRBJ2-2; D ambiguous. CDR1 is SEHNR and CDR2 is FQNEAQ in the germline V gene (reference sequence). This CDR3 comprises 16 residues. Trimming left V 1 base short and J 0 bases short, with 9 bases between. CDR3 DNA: TGTGCCAGCAGCTTAGGCCCGACCGCGAACACCGGGGAGCTGTTTTTT. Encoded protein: CASSLGPTANTGELFF. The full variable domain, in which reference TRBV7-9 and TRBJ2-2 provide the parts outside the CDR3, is DTGVSQNPRHKITKRGQNVTFRCDPISEHNRLYWYRQTLGQGPEFLTYFQNEAQLEKSRLLSDRFSAERPKGSFSTLEIQRTEQGDSAMYLCASSLGPTANTGELFFGEGSRLTVL.

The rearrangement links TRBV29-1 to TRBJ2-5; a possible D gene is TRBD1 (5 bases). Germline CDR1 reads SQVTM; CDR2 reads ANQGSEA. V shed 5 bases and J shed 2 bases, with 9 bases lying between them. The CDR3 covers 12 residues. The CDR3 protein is CSVTGQQETQYF. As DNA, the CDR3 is TGCAGCGTTACAGGTCAGCAAGAGACCCAGTACTTC.

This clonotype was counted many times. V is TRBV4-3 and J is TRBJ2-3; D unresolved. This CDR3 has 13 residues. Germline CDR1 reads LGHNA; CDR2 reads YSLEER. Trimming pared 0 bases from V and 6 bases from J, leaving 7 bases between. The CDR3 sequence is CASSQDHGDTQYF. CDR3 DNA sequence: TGCGCCAGCAGCCAAGATCACGGGGATACGCAGTATTTT.

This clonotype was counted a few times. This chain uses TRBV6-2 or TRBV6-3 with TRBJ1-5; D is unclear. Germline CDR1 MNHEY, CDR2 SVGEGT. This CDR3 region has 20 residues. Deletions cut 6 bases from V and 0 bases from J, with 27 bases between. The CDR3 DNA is TGTGCCAGCAGCCCCCGGGTCGGTGGCAGGTTACCGTATAGCAATCAGCCCCAGCATTTT. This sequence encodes CASSPRVGGRLPYSNQPQHF.

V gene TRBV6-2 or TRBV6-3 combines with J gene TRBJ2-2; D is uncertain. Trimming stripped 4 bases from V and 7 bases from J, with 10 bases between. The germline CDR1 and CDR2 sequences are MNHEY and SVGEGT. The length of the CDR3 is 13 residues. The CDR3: CASSWVQFGELFF. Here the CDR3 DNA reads TGTGCCAGCAGTTGGGTACAATTCGGGGAGCTGTTTTTT.

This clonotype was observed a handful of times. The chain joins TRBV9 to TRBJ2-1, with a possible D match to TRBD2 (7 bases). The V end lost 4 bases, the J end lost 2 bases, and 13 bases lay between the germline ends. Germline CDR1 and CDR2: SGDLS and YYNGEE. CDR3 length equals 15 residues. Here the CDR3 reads CASSYRGGAYNEQFF. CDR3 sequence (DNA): TGTGCCAGCAGCTACCGCGGGGGCGCCTACAATGAGCAGTTCTTC.

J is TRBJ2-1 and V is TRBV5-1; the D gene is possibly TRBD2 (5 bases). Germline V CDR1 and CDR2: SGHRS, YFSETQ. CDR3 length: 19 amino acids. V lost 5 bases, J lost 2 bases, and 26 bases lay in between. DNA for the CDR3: TGCGCCAGCAGTAGGGAAGGGCCCCTGGGCGGCGGGCCCTACAATGAGCAGTTCTTC. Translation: CASSREGPLGGGPYNEQFF.

The CDR3 reads CASSPRPFSYEQYF. CDR3 bases: TGTGCCAGCAGCCCTCGACCCTTCTCCTACGAGCAGTACTTC. The chain is built from TRBV7-3 and TRBJ2-7, with D hard to call. V was clipped by 5 bases and J by 0 bases, with 11 bases between them. Germline V gene lookup returns CDR1 SGHTA and CDR2 FQGTGA. This CDR3 comprises 14 residues.

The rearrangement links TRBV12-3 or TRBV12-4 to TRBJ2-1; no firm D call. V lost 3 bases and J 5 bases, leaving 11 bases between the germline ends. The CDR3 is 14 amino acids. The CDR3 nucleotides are TGTGCCAGCAGTTTTGATGGGGTCGACAATGAGCAGTTCTTC. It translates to CASSFDGVDNEQFF.

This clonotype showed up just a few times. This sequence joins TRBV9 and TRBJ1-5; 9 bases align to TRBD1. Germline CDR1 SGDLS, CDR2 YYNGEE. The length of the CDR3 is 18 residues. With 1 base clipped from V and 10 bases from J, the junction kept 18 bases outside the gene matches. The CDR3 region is CASSVPPTGTGQQYPQHF. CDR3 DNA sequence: TGTGCCAGCAGCGTACCCCCCACCGGGACAGGGCAGCAATATCCCCAGCATTTT. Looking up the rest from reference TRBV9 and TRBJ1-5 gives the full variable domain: DSGVTQTPKHLITATGQRVTLRCSPRSGDLSVYWYQQSLDQGLQFLIQYYNGEERAKGNILERFSAQQFPDLHSELNLSSLELGDSALYFCASSVPPTGTGQQYPQHFGDGTRLSIL.

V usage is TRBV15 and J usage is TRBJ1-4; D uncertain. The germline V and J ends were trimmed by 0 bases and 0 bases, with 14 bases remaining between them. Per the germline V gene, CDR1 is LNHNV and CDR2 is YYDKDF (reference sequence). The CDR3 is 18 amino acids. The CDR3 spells CATSRDLAAVATNEKLFF. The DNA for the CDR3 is TGTGCCACCAGCAGAGATCTCGCAGCGGTTGCAACTAATGAAAAACTGTTTTTT.

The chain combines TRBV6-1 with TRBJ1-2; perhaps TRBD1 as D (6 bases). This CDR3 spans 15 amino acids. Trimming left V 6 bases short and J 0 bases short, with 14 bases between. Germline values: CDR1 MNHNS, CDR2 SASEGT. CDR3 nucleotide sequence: TGTGCCAGCAGCCCTCGACAGGCCACTAACTATGGCTACACCTTC. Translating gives CASSPRQATNYGYTF.

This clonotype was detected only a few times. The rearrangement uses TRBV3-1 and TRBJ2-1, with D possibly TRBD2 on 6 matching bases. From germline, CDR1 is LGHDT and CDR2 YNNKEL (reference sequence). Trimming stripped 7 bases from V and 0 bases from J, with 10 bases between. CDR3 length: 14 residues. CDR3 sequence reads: CASNPSVSYNEQFF. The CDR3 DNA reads TGTGCCAGCAACCCTAGCGTCTCCTACAATGAGCAGTTCTTC.

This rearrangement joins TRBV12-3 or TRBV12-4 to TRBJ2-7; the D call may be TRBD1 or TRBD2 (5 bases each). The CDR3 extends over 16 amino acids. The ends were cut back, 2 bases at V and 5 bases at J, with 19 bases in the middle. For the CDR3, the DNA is TGTGCCAGCAGTTTACAGGGACCCCAGTTTAGTGACGAGCAGTACTTC. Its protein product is CASSLQGPQFSDEQYF.

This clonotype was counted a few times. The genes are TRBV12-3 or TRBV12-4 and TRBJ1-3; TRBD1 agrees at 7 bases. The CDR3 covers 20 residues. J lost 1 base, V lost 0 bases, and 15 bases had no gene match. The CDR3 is CASSLAGAGGGTTSGNTIYF. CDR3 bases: TGTGCCAGCAGTTTAGCGGGGGCAGGGGGTGGGACGACTTCTGGAAACACCATATATTTT.

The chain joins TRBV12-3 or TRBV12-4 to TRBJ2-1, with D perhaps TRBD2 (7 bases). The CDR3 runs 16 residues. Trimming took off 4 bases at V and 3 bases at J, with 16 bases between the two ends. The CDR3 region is CASSSPAGHHYNEQFF. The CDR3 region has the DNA TGTGCCAGCAGTTCCCCAGCGGGACACCACTACAATGAGCAGTTCTTC.

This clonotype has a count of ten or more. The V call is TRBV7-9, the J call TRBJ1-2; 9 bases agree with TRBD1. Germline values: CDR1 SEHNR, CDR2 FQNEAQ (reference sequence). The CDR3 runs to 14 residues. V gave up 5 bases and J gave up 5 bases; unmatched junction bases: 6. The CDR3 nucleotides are TGTGCCAGCAGCAGGGACAGGGTGGGGTATGGCTACACCTTC. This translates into CASSRDRVGYGYTF.

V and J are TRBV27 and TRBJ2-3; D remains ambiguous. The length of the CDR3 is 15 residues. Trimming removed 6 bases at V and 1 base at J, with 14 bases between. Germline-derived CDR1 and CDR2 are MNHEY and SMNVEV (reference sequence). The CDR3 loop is CASSPWLLGTDTQYF. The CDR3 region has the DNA TGTGCCAGCAGCCCGTGGCTCCTAGGCACAGATACGCAGTATTTT.

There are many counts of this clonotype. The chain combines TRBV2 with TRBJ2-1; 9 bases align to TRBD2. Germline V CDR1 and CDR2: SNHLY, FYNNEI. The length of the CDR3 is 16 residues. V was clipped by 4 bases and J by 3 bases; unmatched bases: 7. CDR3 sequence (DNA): TGTGCCAGCAGTGCTTTTGCGGGAGGGTTCTACAATGAGCAGTTCTTC. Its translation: CASSAFAGGFYNEQFF.

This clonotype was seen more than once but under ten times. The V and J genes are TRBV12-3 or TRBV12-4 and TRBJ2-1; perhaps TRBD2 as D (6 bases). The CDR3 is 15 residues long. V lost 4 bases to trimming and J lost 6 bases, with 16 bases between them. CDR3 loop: CASSSPLTSINEQFF. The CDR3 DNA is TGTGCCAGCAGTTCGCCACTGACTAGTATCAATGAGCAGTTCTTC.

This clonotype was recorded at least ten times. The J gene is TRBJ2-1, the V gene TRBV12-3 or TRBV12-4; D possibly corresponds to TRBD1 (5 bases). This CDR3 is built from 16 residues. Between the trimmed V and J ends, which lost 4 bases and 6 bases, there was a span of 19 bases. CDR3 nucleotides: TGTGCCAGCAGTTCCCCGCGCCAGGGTTGGGCCAATGAGCAGTTCTTC. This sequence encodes CASSSPRQGWANEQFF.

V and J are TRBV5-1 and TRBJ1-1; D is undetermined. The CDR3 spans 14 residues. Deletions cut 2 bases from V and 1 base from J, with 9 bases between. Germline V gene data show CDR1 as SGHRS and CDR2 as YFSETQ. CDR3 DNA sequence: TGCGCCAGCAGCTTAGAATTTGCGAACACTGAAGCTTTCTTT. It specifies CASSLEFANTEAFF.

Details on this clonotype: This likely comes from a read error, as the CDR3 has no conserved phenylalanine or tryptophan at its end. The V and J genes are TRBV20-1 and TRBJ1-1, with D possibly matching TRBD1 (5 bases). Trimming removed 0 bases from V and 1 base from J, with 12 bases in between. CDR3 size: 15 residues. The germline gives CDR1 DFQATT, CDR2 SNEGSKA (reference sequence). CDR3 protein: CSAREVARGNTEAFI. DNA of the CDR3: TGCAGTGCTAGAGAAGTGGCTAGGGGGAACACTGAAGCTTTCATT.

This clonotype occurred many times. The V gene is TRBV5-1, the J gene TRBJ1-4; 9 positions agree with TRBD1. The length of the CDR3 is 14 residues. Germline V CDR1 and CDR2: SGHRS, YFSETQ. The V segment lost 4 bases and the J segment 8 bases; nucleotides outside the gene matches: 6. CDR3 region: CASSTGQGGEKLFF. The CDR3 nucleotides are TGCGCCAGCAGCACGGGACAGGGAGGCGAAAAACTGTTTTTT.

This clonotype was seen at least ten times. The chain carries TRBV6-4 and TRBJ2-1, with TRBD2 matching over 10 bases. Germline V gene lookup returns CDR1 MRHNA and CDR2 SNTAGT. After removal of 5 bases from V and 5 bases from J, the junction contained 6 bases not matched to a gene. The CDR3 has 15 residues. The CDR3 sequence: CASSPLAGVNNEQFF. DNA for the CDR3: TGTGCCAGCAGTCCTCTAGCGGGGGTGAACAATGAGCAGTTCTTC.

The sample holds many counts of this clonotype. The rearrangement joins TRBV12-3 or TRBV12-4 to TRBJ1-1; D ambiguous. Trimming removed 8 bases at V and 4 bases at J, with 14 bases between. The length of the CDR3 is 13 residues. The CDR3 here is CASVLHTGTEAFF. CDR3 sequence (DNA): TGTGCCAGCGTCTTACATACGGGCACTGAAGCTTTCTTT.

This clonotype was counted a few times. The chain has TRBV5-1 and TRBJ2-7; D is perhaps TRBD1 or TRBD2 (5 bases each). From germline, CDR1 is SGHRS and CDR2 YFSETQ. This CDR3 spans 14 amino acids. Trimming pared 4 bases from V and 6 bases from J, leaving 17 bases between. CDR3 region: CASSTWDPASEQYF. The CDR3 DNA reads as TGCGCCAGCAGCACCTGGGACCCCGCCAGCGAGCAGTACTTC.